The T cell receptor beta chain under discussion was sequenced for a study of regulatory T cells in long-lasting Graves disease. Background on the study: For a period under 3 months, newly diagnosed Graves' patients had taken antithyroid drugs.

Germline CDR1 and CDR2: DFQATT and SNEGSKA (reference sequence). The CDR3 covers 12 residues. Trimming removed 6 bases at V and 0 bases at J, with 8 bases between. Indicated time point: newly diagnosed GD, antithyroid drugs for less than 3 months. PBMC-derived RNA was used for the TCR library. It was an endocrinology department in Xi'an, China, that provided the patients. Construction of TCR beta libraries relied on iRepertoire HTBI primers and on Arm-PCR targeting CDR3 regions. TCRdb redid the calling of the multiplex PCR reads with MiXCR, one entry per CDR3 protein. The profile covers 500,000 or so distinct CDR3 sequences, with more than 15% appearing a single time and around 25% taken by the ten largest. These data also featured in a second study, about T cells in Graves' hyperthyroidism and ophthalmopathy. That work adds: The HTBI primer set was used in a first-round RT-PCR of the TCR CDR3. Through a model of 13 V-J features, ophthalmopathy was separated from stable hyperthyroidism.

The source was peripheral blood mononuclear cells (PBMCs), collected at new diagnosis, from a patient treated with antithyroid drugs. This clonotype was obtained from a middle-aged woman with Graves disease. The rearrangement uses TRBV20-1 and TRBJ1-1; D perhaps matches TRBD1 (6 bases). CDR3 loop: CSANRVNTEAFF. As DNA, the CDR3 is TGCAGTGCAAACAGGGTGAACACTGAAGCTTTCTTT.